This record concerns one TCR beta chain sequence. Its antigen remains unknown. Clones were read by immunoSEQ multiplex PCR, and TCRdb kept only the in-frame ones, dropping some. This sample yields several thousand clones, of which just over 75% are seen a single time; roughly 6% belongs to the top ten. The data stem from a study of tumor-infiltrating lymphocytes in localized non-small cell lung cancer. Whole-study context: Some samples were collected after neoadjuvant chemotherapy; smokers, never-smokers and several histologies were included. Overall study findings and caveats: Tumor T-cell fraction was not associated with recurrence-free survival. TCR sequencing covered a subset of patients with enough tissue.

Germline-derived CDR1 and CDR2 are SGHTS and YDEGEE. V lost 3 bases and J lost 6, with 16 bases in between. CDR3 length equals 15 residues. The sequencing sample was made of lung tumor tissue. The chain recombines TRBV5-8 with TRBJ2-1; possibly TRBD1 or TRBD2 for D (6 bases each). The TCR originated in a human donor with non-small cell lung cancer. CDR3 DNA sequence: TGTGCCAGCAGCTGGGGGGCCGGGCAGCCCAATGAGCAGTTCTTC. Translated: CASSWGAGQPNEQFF.